This entry lists 7 T cell receptor beta chains sequenced from one sample in a study of blood T cell repertoires in COVID-19. Profiling relied on immunoSEQ multiplex PCR, and the TCRdb table lists in-frame clones only, not all of them. The sample includes approximately 200,000 clones, 87% of them seen just once. The sample taken for sequencing was PBMCs or T cells enriched from blood (not recorded which). The receptor source for this set is a man younger than 35 with acute COVID-19.

This clone was counted only a few times. This chain joins TRBV19 and TRBJ2-7; 13 positions match TRBD2. V shed 6 bases and J 7 bases; nucleotides not matched to a gene: 9. This CDR3 has 15 residues. Germline V gene sequence: CDR1 LNHDA, CDR2 SQIVND (reference sequence). The CDR3 spells CASRLLAGGPSEQYF. Written as DNA, the CDR3 is TGTGCCAGTAGGCTACTAGCGGGAGGGCCCAGTGAGCAGTACTTC.

The CDR3 DNA reads TGCGCCAGCAGCCCCGGGACTAGCGGGAGTTATGAGCAGTTCTTC. It translates to CASSPGTSGSYEQFF. The rearrangement joins TRBV4-1 to TRBJ2-1, with 14 bases aligning to TRBD2. The CDR3 runs 15 residues. The germline V gene encodes CDR1 MGHRA and CDR2 YSYEKL. Trimming cost V 4 bases and J 8 bases; bases outside gene matches: 4.

The genes are TRBV28 and TRBJ2-5; 12 nucleotides match TRBD2. This CDR3 has 16 residues. Trimming cost V 6 bases and J 4 bases; bases outside gene matches: 9. The V gene's germline CDR1 is MDHEN and CDR2 SYDVKM. DNA for the CDR3: TGTGCCAGCAGCCCAGAACCGGGACTAGCGGGAGAGACCCAGTACTTC. Its protein is CASSPEPGLAGETQYF.

The chain is built from TRBV5-8 and TRBJ2-1; D is unresolved. The CDR3 runs 16 residues. V was trimmed by 0 bases and J by 0 bases, leaving 10 bases between them. Germline values: CDR1 SGHTS, CDR2 YDEGEE. CDR3: CASSLVGGNSYNEQFF. CDR3 DNA sequence: TGTGCCAGCAGCTTGGTTGGCGGCAACTCCTACAATGAGCAGTTCTTC.

The gene calls are TRBV27 and TRBJ2-7, with D perhaps matching TRBD2 (6 bases). From germline, CDR1 is MNHEY and CDR2 SMNVEV (reference sequence). The CDR3 has 14 amino acids. The V end was cut by 0 bases, the J end by 0 bases, with 6 bases between. CDR3 loop: CASSLSGSSYEQYF. The CDR3 coding sequence is TGTGCCAGCAGTTTATCCGGGAGCTCCTACGAGCAGTACTTC.

This clone has a single count. This sequence joins TRBV27 and TRBJ1-1; perhaps TRBD1 as D (6 bases). With 6 bases removed from V and 6 bases from J, the gap between germline ends came to 17 bases. Germline CDR1 and CDR2: MNHEY and SMNVEV (reference sequence). The CDR3 loop spans 14 amino acids. The CDR3 loop is CASRMTGGSAEAFF. As DNA, the CDR3 is TGTGCCAGCAGGATGACAGGAGGTAGTGCTGAAGCTTTCTTT.

The chain has TRBV2 and TRBJ1-5, with D possibly TRBD1 on 5 matching bases. Between the trimmed V and J ends, which lost 5 bases and 1 base, there was a span of 12 bases. CDR3 length: 15 amino acids. Germline CDR1 reads SNHLY; CDR2 reads FYNNEI. CDR3 loop: CASSTGVGSNQPQHF. The CDR3 bases are TGTGCCAGCAGTACGGGGGTGGGAAGCAATCAGCCCCAGCATTTT.